Only one count was recorded for the clone carrying this T cell receptor beta chain. The assay was immunoSEQ multiplex PCR, and TCRdb's table has in-frame clones only and misses some. The data hold 300,000 to 450,000 clones, with about 90% observed a single time. This record belongs to a study of blood T cell repertoires in COVID-19. J gave up 0 bases and V 0 bases, and 7 bases lay outside the gene matches. Per the germline V gene, CDR1 is LNHDA and CDR2 is SQIVND (reference sequence). CDR3 length: 18 amino acids. This sequence originates from a man aged 25-40 years who had recovered from COVID-19. Material for sequencing was PBMCs or T cells enriched from blood (not recorded which). The gene calls are TRBV19 and TRBJ2-2, with 7 bases identical to TRBD1. CDR3 DNA sequence: TGTGCCAGTAGTATAGATCTTAGGGGACAGACGAACACCGGGGAGCTGTTTTTT. Translation gives CASSIDLRGQTNTGELFF.